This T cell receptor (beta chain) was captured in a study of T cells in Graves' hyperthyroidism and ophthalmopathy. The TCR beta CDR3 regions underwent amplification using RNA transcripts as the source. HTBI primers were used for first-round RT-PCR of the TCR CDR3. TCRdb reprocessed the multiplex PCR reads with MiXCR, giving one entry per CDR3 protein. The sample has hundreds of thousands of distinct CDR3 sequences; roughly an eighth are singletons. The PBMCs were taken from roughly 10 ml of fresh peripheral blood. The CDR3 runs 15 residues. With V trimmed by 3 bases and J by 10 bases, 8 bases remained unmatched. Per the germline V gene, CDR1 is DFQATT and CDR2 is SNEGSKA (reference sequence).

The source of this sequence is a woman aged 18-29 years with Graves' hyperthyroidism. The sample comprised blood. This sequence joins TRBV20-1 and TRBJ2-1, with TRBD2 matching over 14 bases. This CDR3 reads CSARLGLAGGVEQFF. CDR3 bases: TGCAGTGCTAGGCTCGGACTAGCGGGAGGTGTAGAGCAGTTCTTC.